The present entry profiles one T cell receptor beta chain with its context. Its specificity is unknown. Germline CDR1 and CDR2: LGHNA and YSLEER. Trimming shortened V by 4 bases and J by 5 bases, and 12 bases separated the two germline ends. The length of the CDR3 is 14 residues. The sample comes from a study of OX40 agonist ivuxolimab in advanced cancers. Findings and limits, study-wide: Some patients who did not respond also had low normalized T-cell clonal expansion. In CD8+ T cells, expanded clones were on average more numerous than in CD4+.

Some clones are missing from TCRdb's copy, which holds only in-frame ones; the method was immunoSEQ multiplex PCR. The table records roughly 6,000 clones, around 81% of them present only once. The chain combines TRBV4-3 with TRBJ1-3; D is possibly TRBD1 (5 bases). The receptor's source is an adult with an advanced solid tumor such as melanoma, head and neck, liver or kidney cancer. The starting material was CD4+ or CD8+ T cells sorted from blood, obtained in a trial of the OX40 agonist ivuxolimab. The CDR3 is CASSPAWGRNTIYF. The CDR3 DNA sequence: TGCGCCAGCAGCCCGGCCTGGGGCCGAAACACCATATATTTT.